These T cell receptor beta chains were read from a single sample in a study of blood T cell repertoires in COVID-19. The repertoire was sequenced with immunoSEQ multiplex PCR; TCRdb's copy has only in-frame clones and lacks some. The data show 400,000 to 550,000 clones, about 89% seen once. The sequenced material came from peripheral blood. The receptors were sampled from a woman aged 25-40 years with acute or convalescent COVID-19. CDR3s leave out the opening cysteine and the closing phenylalanine or tryptophan. Each record gives: V gene, CDR3 protein.

V gene: TRBV10-3
CDR3 protein: AISFLPGQGRNTIY

V gene: TRBV3-1/TRBV3-2
CDR3 protein: ASSQSVNQPQH

V gene: TRBV10-3
CDR3 protein: AISETGSSYNSPLH

V gene: TRBV5-1
CDR3 protein: ASSRGGQDTQY

V gene: TRBV6-5
CDR3 protein: ASSYSRAAGYT

V gene: TRBV30
CDR3 protein: AWRQGDKLF

V gene: TRBV28
CDR3 protein: ASSLLGRGFQETQY

V gene: TRBV9
CDR3 protein: ASSVGGRSNQPQH

V gene: TRBV6-1
CDR3 protein: ASSDTAGYGWDGYT

V gene: TRBV12-3/TRBV12-4
CDR3 protein: ASSLAQQETQY

V gene: TRBV7-3
CDR3 protein: ASSLSNRVSTDTQY

V gene: TRBV6-5
CDR3 protein: ASSYQQGYTEAF

V gene: TRBV12-5
CDR3 protein: ASGLDVGGRAF

V gene: TRBV2
CDR3 protein: ASSEVGGLRNYGYT

V gene: TRBV24-1
CDR3 protein: ATSDRGGAGYT

V gene: TRBV2
CDR3 protein: ASRDRTSGGAGEQY

V gene: TRBV7-2
CDR3 protein: ASSLVPTDYNSPLH

V gene: TRBV13
CDR3 protein: ASSLESRGKDTQY

V gene: TRBV4-1
CDR3 protein: ASSQGEGYT

V gene: TRBV6-2/TRBV6-3
CDR3 protein: ASSYSSGGHEQY